This T cell receptor beta chain was documented in a study of T cells in Graves' hyperthyroidism and ophthalmopathy. Findings of the study overall: Ophthalmopathy, as predicted by the model, came a median 6.5 months after the prediction.

The CDR3 consists of 11 residues. The V gene lost 4 bases and the J gene lost 6 bases, with 2 bases spanning the gap. Germline V gives CDR1 KGHDR, CDR2 SFDVKD. Amplification of TCR beta CDR3 regions was performed using RNA transcripts as template. First-round RT-PCR with HTBI primers amplified the TCR CDR3 region. TCRdb called the multiplex PCR reads again in MiXCR, with one record for every CDR3 protein. This sample has 560,000 or so distinct CDR3 sequences, with more than 45% found just once. Only a few counts were recorded for this clonotype. No antigen is known for it. The V call is TRBV24-1, the J call TRBJ2-2; no reliable D call. The source material was peripheral blood or thyroid tissue (not recorded which). The receptor was isolated from a woman aged 18-35 years with Graves' hyperthyroidism. The CDR3, as DNA: TGTGCCACCAGTGACCCCGGGGAGCTGTTTTTT. Its protein product is CATSDPGELFF.